The 18 T cell receptor beta chains listed next were all sequenced from one sample in a study of T cells in Graves' hyperthyroidism and ophthalmopathy. It was RNA transcripts that yielded the amplified TCR beta CDR3 regions. First-round RT-PCR of the TCR CDR3 relied on the HTBI primer set. TCRdb redid the calling of the multiplex PCR reads with MiXCR, one entry per CDR3 protein. The table lists 490,000 or so distinct CDR3 sequences, around 20% of them singletons, with roughly 44% in the top ten. Sequenced input: blood. The receptors derive from a man between 35 and 55 years old with Graves' ophthalmopathy.

The chain uses TRBV7-9 and TRBJ2-4; the D is unclear. The CDR3 sequence is 12 residues long. CDR1 SEHNR and CDR2 FQNEAQ come from the germline V gene (reference sequence). Trimming removed 5 bases from V and 2 bases from J, with 4 bases in between. The CDR3 here is CASSDTKNIQYF. The CDR3 DNA follows: TGTGCCAGCAGCGACACCAAAAACATTCAGTACTTC. Filled out from reference TRBV7-9 and TRBJ2-4, the complete variable domain reads DTGVSQNPRHKITKRGQNVTFRCDPISEHNRLYWYRQTLGQGPEFLTYFQNEAQLEKSRLLSDRFSAERPKGSFSTLEIQRTEQGDSAMYLCASSDTKNIQYFGAGTRLSVL.

In its sample, this clonotype was seen many times. The rearrangement joins TRBV7-8 to TRBJ2-3, with 9 bases identical to TRBD2. Germline CDR1 SGHVS, CDR2 FQNEAQ. The V segment lost 5 bases and the J segment 2 bases; nucleotides outside the gene matches: 5. This CDR3 has 15 residues. CDR3 sequence reads: CASSQSGGFTDTQYF. As DNA, the CDR3 is TGTGCCAGCAGCCAAAGCGGGGGGTTCACAGATACGCAGTATTTT. Drawing the rest from reference TRBV7-8 and TRBJ2-3, the complete variable domain is GAGVSQSPRYKVAKRGQDVALRCDPISGHVSLFWYQQALGQGPEFLTYFQNEAQLDKSGLPSDRFFAERPEGSVSTLKIQRTQQEDSAVYLCASSQSGGFTDTQYFGPGTRLTVL.

J is TRBJ2-5 and V is TRBV7-9; 14 bases match TRBD2. The CDR3 consists of 18 residues. V dropped 6 bases and J dropped 2; count of bases not matched to a gene: 11. The germline V gene has CDR1 SEHNR and CDR2 FQNEAQ (reference sequence). Here the CDR3 reads CASSPPVTSGGDQETQYF. CDR3 nucleotide sequence: TGTGCCAGCAGTCCCCCGGTGACTAGCGGGGGGGATCAAGAGACCCAGTACTTC.

The chain couples TRBV5-1 to TRBJ1-1; D not certain. This CDR3 comprises 14 residues. Trimming cost V 4 bases and J 10 bases, with 20 bases left between them. Germline values: CDR1 SGHRS, CDR2 YFSETQ. CDR3 nucleotides: TGCGCCAGCAGCCCATGGGAGGTGACCGGAGGAGCTTTCTTT. Its protein product is CASSPWEVTGGAFF.

This clonotype appeared many times. The CDR3 DNA sequence: TGTGCCAGCAGCTTAATGGGAAATGAGCAGTTCTTC. Its protein is CASSLMGNEQFF. The chain links TRBV13 to TRBJ2-1; unclear D gene. V gave up 2 bases and J gave up 7 bases, with 6 bases separating them. Germline V lookup: CDR1 PRHDT, CDR2 FYEKMQ (reference sequence). This CDR3 has 12 amino acids.

This clonotype was seen ten or more times. CDR3: CASSQDSYEQYF. CDR3 bases: TGTGCCAGCAGCCAAGACAGCTACGAGCAGTACTTC. The J gene is TRBJ2-7, the V gene TRBV12-3 or TRBV12-4; TRBD1 is a possible D gene (5 bases). The V gene lost 6 bases and the J gene lost 3 bases, with 9 bases spanning the gap. The length of the CDR3 is 12 residues.

The V and J genes are TRBV6-9 and TRBJ2-3; possibly TRBD1 for D (5 bases). Germline V gene lookup returns CDR1 MNHGY and CDR2 SVAAGI. This CDR3 is 17 amino acids long. V lost 3 bases to trimming and J lost 1 base, with 17 bases between them. The CDR3 loop reads CASSYGGHLSRTDTQYF. Written as DNA, the CDR3 is TGTGCCAGCAGTTACGGTGGACACCTCTCCCGCACAGATACGCAGTATTTT.

As concerns this clonotype: The CDR3 does not end in the conserved phenylalanine or tryptophan, so this is likely a read error. This chain joins TRBV18 and TRBJ2-2, with D perhaps matching TRBD1 or TRBD2 (5 bases each). The CDR3 is 17 amino acids. Germline V gene data show CDR1 as KGHSH and CDR2 as LQKENI. Trimming left V 3 bases short and J 1 base short, with 15 bases between. Here the CDR3 reads CASSPEGRLVNTGELFS. The DNA of the CDR3 is TGTGCCAGCTCACCTGAGGGGCGGCTAGTGAACACCGGGGAGCTGTTTTCT.

There are a few counts of this clonotype. J is TRBJ2-7 and V is TRBV13, with D unresolved. In germline, CDR1 is PRHDT, CDR2 FYEKMQ (reference sequence). V was shortened by 4 bases and J by 7 bases, with 11 bases between the two germline ends. This CDR3 has 12 amino acids. In nucleotides, the CDR3 is TGTGCCAGCAGCTGGGGATCTAAAGAGCAGTACTTC. Translating gives CASSWGSKEQYF.

This clonotype was counted between two and nine times. The rearrangement joins TRBV3-1 to TRBJ2-5; 11 bases align to TRBD2. CDR1 is LGHDT, CDR2 YNNKEL, per germline (reference sequence). This CDR3 has 15 amino acids. After removal of 1 base from V and 3 bases from J, the junction contained 1 base not matched to a gene. This CDR3 reads CASSQAGLAEETQYF. The CDR3 region has the DNA TGTGCCAGCAGCCAAGCGGGACTAGCGGAAGAGACCCAGTACTTC.

On this clonotype: A much larger clone differs by one base, so this may be a read error. CDR3 region: CATSLGSGLGNTIYF. For the CDR3, the DNA is TGCGCCACCAGCTTGGGATCAGGGCTCGGAAACACCATATATTTT. The V gene is TRBV5-1, the J gene TRBJ1-3, with D tentatively TRBD1 (5 bases). The CDR3 length is 15 residues. Germline V lookup: CDR1 SGHRS, CDR2 YFSETQ.

This rearrangement joins TRBV15 to TRBJ2-5; 9 bases agree with TRBD1. From germline, CDR1 is LNHNV and CDR2 YYDKDF (reference sequence). Trimming removed 8 bases from V and 4 bases from J; junction bases left unmatched: 5. This CDR3 contains 13 residues. The CDR3 region has the DNA TGTGCCACCTCGGGACAGGGAGGAGAGACCCAGTACTTC. Amino acids: CATSGQGGETQYF.

This chain connects TRBV3-1 to TRBJ1-6; D remains ambiguous. The length of the CDR3 is 15 residues. V was shortened by 3 bases and J by 6 bases, with 12 bases between the two germline ends. The germline gives CDR1 LGHDT, CDR2 YNNKEL (reference sequence). This chain's CDR3 is CASSHLAHFNSPLHF. In DNA form, the CDR3 reads TGTGCCAGCAGCCATCTCGCCCATTTTAATTCACCCCTCCACTTT.

This rearrangement joins TRBV7-2 to TRBJ2-7; D not resolved. Germline V gene sequence: CDR1 SGHTA, CDR2 FQGNSA. V gave up 3 bases and J gave up 2 bases, with 14 bases separating them. The CDR3 is made up of 15 amino acids. CDR3 coding DNA: TGTGCCAGCAGCTTCAGCTTAGGAGAGACCTACGAGCAGTACTTC. Its protein is CASSFSLGETYEQYF.

This clonotype has a count of ten or more. V usage is TRBV7-2 and J usage is TRBJ2-3, with D unclear. The CDR3 consists of 14 residues. The germline CDR1 and CDR2 sequences are SGHTA and FQGNSA. Trimming took off 1 base at V and 3 bases at J, with 8 bases between the two ends. The CDR3 DNA is TGTGCCAGCAGCTTAGTCGGCAGAACAGATACGCAGTATTTT. Translation: CASSLVGRTDTQYF.

This clonotype was seen a few times. This chain links TRBV7-2 with TRBJ1-6; D not certain. V lost 8 bases, J lost 2 bases, and 10 bases lay in between. The CDR3 is made up of 14 amino acids. Looked up from germline, CDR1 is SGHTA and CDR2 is FQGNSA. The CDR3 spells CASVSAPYNSPLHF. As DNA, the CDR3 is TGTGCCAGCGTTTCCGCGCCCTATAATTCACCCCTCCACTTT.

The chain joins TRBV7-6 to TRBJ2-3; maybe TRBD2 (5 bases). The CDR3 is 17 residues long. Between the trimmed V and J ends, which lost 1 base and 3 bases, there was a span of 17 bases. CDR1 is SGHVS and CDR2 is FNYEAQ in the germline V gene. CDR3 nucleotide sequence: TGTGCCAGCAGCTTAGTCATTGAGGCTAGCCTAACAGATACGCAGTATTTT. This encodes CASSLVIEASLTDTQYF.

This clonotype was counted at least ten times. The chain employs TRBV28 and TRBJ2-5, with D uncertain. V gave up 3 bases and J gave up 5 bases, with 16 bases separating them. CDR3 length: 15 amino acids. The germline gives CDR1 MDHEN, CDR2 SYDVKM. The DNA for the CDR3 is TGTGCCAGCAGTTTCTCCCGGGCCGGGCAGGAGACCCAGTACTTC. Amino acids: CASSFSRAGQETQYF.